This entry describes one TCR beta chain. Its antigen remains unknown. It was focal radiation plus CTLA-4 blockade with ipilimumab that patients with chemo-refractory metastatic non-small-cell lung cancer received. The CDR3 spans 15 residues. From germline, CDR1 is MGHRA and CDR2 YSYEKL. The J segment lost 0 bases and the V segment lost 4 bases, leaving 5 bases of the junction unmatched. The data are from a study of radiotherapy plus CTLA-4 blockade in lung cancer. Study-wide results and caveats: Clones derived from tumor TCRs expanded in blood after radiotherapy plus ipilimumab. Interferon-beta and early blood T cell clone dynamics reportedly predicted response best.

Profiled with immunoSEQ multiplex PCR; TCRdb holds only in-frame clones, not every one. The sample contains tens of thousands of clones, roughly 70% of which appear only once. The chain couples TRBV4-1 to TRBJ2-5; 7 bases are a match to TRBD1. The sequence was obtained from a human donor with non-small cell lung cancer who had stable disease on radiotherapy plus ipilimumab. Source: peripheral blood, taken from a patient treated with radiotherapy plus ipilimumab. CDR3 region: CASSPGTAHQETQYF. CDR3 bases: TGCGCCAGCAGCCCCGGGACAGCACACCAAGAGACCCAGTACTTC.